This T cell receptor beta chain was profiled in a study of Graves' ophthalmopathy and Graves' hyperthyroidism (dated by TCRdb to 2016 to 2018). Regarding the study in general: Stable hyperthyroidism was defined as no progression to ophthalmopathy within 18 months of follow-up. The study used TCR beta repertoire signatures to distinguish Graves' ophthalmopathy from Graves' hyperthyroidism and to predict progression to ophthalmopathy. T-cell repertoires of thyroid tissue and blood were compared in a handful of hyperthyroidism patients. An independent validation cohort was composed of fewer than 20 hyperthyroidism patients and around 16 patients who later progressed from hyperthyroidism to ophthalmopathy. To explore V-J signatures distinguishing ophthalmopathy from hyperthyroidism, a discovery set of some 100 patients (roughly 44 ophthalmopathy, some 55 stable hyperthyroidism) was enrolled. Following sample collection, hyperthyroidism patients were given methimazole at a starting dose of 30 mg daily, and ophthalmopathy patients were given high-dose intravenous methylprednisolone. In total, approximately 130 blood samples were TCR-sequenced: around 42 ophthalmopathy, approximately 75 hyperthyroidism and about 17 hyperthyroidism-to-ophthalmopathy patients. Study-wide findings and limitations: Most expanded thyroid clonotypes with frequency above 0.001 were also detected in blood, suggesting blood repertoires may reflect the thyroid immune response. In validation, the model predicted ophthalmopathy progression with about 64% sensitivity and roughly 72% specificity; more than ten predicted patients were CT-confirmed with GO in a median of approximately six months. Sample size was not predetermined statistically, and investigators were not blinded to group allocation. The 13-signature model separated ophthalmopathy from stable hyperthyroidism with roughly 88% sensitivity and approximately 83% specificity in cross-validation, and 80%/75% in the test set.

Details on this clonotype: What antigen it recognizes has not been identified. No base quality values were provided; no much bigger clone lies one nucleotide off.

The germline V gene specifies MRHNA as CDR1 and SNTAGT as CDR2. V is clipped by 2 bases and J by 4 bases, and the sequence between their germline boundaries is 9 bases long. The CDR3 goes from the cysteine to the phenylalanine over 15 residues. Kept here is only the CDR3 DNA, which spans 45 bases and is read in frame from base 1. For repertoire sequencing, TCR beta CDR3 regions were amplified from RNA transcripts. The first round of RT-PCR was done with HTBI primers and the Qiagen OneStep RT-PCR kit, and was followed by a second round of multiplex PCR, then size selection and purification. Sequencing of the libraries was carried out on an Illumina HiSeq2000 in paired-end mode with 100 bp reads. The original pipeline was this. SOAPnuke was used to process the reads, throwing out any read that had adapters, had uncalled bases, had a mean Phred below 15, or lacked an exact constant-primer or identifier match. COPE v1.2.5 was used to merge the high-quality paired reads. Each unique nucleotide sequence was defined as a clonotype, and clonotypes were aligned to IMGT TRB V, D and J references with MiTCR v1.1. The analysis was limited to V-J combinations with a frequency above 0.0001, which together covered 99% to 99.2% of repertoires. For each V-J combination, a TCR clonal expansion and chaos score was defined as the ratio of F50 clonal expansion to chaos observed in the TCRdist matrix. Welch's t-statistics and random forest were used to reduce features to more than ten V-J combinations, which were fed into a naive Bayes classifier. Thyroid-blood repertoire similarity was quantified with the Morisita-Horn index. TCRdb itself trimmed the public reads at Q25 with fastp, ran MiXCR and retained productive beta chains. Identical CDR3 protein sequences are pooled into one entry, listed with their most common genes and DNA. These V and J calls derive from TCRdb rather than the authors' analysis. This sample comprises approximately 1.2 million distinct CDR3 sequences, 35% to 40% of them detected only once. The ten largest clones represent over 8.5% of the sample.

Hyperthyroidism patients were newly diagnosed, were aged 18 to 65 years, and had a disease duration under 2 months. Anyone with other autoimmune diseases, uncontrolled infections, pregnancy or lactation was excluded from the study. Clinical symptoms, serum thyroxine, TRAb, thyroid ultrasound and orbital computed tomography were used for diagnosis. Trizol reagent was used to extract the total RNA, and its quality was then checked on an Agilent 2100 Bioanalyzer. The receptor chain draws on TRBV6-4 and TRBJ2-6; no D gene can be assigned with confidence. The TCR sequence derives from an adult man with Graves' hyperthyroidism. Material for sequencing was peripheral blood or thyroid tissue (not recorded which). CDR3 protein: CASSDGVAGANVLTF. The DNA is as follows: TGTGCCAGCAGTGACGGGGTTGCCGGGGCCAACGTCCTGACTTTC.